This TCR beta chain comes out of a study of blood T cell repertoires in COVID-19 (dated by TCRdb to between 2020 and 2021). Regarding the study in general: Samples covering the acute and convalescent phases of COVID-19 were provided by collaborators in the United States, Italy and Spain. The prospective study material was composed of cDNA or gDNA derived from T cells, B-cell-depleted T cells, or PBMCs. The repertoires were made available in a free public database intended to serve as a resource for research on the immune response to SARS-CoV-2. A de-identified subject ID, COVID-19 status, age in years and sex were almost always included in the sample metadata. Where available, HLA class I and class II types were taken from metadata supplied by the sample provider and were not determined by assay-based typing. The samples were drawn from two sources: the first 160 participants of the ongoing ImmuneRACE study, and 1,000 to 1,500 subjects contributed by 6 global collaborators. The dataset comprised deeply sampled blood TCRbeta repertoires from subjects exposed to, actively infected with, or recovered from COVID-19. Points the paper makes about the study in general: Clinical and demographic metadata were provided uncurated, with the amount varying by source and participant.

On this clone itself: Which antigen it targets is not known. No quality values exist for individual bases; no much larger clone is one base distant.

TCRbeta CDR3 regions were amplified from genomic DNA by means of the immunoSEQ Assay, a bias-controlled multiplex PCR. For the original study's pipeline: The number of nucleated cells in each sample was estimated by amplification of reference gene primers within the assay. To quantify the absolute abundance of each unique TCRbeta CDR3 rearrangement, sequence reads were collapsed and filtered. Productive Simpson clonality was computed per sample as the square root of Simpson's diversity index over productive rearrangements. TCRdb took this table from immuneACCESS and kept in-frame rearrangements with V and J called. Such tables lack part of the clones; where checked against another copy, unresolved V genes explain under half of the gap, and the rest is unexplained. V, J and clone size were drawn from that table, and D and trimming were deduced from the DNA. In all, the sample holds a few hundred thousand clones, and 65% to 90% of those were seen once. The ten most abundant clones make up around 4% of the sample.

The CDR3, cysteine through phenylalanine, is 16 amino acids long. The entry retains the CDR3 DNA only, 48 bases that are in frame from base 1. The germline V gene specifies SGHTA as CDR1 and FQGNSA as CDR2. Here V drops 1 base and J drops 10 bases, and the junction holds 11 bases not matched to any gene. Participants in the prospective study were enrolled through a virtual design, were aged 18 to 89 years, and lived in roughly 24 United States geographic areas. In the prospective study, cohorts were assigned on the basis of participant-reported clinical history obtained from a screening survey and a study questionnaire. Exposed participants were defined as having been in contact with someone with a PCR-confirmed or clinician-diagnosed COVID-19 case within 2 weeks of study entry. In the prospective study, whole blood, serum and a nasopharyngeal or oropharyngeal swab were collected from each participant by mobile phlebotomists. Additional blood draws and questionnaires over an approximately two-month period could optionally be provided by prospective study participants. Before DNA extraction, blood samples from the prospective study were shipped at room temperature or frozen.

The sample was PBMCs or T cells enriched from blood (not recorded which). This chain is built from TRBV7-2 and TRBJ1-1, and 11 junctional nucleotides match TRBD1. This clonotype was obtained from a woman under 40 who had been exposed to COVID-19. The CDR3 sequence is CASSLGRGTGTGGAFF. The DNA sequence follows: TGTGCCAGCAGCTTAGGTAGGGGAACCGGGACAGGGGGAGCTTTCTTT.